These 4 T cell receptor beta chains share one sample of origin, sequenced in a study of T cell repertoires in cytomegalovirus infection. Using its own MiXCR run on the reads, TCRdb lists one record per CDR3 protein. This sample has 35,000 to 55,000 distinct CDR3 sequences, with about a fifth found just once. These receptors lack a known antigen. Here the sequenced sample was CD8+ T cells from cultured PBMCs, taken from culture after CMV antigen stimulation. These receptor sequences come from a human donor in good health (CMV status not recorded). Some clones in this sample may be carry-over from other donors' samples.

The chain couples TRBV4-3 to TRBJ2-7; 12 bases align to TRBD2. This CDR3 has 18 amino acids. With 3 bases clipped from V and 0 bases from J, the junction kept 9 bases outside the gene matches. Germline CDR1 reads LGHNA; CDR2 reads YSLEER. CDR3 coding DNA: TGCGCCAGCAGCCAGGATAGACCGACTAGCGGGAGCTCCTACGAGCAGTACTTC. It codes for CASSQDRPTSGSSYEQYF.

This chain connects TRBV11-3 to TRBJ2-7, with 9 bases fitting TRBD2. This CDR3 region has 15 residues. Germline lookup yields CDR1 SGHNT and CDR2 YENEEA. Trimming cost V 5 bases and J 11 bases; bases outside gene matches: 16. The DNA for the CDR3 is TGTGCCAGCAGCAACCCGGGACTAGCCACCACGAATGAGTACTTC. Residues: CASSNPGLATTNEYF.

This chain connects TRBV11-3 to TRBJ2-3; 8 bases are a match to TRBD1. Germline loops: CDR1 SGHNT, CDR2 YENEEA. The trim removed 3 bases at V and 2 bases at J, leaving 7 bases unmatched. The CDR3 contains 16 residues. CDR3: CASSFLGQGNTDTQYF. The CDR3 nucleotides read TGTGCCAGCAGCTTCCTCGGACAGGGCAACACAGATACGCAGTATTTT.

Notes on this clonotype: Just one base apart from a much larger clone, this may be a read error. The chain employs TRBV12-3 or TRBV12-4 and TRBJ2-3; D remains unclear. The length of the CDR3 is 13 residues. The CDR3 sequence: CASRPSPGDTQSF. CDR3 nucleotides: TGTGCCAGCAGGCCAAGTCCCGGTGATACGCAGTCTTTT.